This note documents a single T cell receptor (beta chain) sequence. A mixed TRB-A/B primer pool amplified rearranged TRB by multiplex touch-down PCR. MiXCR, run by TCRdb on the multiplex PCR reads, gives a single entry per CDR3 protein. Of several thousand distinct CDR3 sequences in the sample, 45% were seen once. Peripheral blood genomic DNA, not sorted cells or RNA, was the template. Germline assignment: CDR1 KGHSH and CDR2 LQKENI. The CDR3 has 16 residues. Losses at the gene ends were 3 bases for V and 6 bases for J; bases not matched to a gene: 6. These data are taken from a study of T cell repertoires in aging, cancer and after chemotherapy.

The sequenced sample consisted of blood. The V gene is TRBV18, the J gene TRBJ2-2, with 11 bases identical to TRBD1. This receptor was identified in a human donor with a solid tumor. CDR3 loop: CASSPRTGGASGELFF. In nucleotides, the CDR3 is TGTGCCAGCTCACCCCGGACAGGGGGCGCCTCCGGGGAGCTGTTTTTT.